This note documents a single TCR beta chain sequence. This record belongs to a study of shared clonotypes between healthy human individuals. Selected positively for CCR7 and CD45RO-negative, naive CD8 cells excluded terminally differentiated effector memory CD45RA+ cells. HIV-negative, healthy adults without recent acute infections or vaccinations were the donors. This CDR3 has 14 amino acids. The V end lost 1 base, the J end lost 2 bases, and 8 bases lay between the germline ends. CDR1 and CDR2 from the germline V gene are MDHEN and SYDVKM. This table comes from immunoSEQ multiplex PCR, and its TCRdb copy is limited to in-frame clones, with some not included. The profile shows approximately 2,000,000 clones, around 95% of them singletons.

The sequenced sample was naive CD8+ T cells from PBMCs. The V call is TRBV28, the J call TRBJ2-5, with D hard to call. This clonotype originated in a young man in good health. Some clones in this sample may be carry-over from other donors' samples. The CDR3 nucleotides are TGTGCCAGCAGTTTATCCCTAGGGCAAGAGACCCAGTACTTC. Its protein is CASSLSLGQETQYF. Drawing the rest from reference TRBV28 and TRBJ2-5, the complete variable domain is DVKVTQSSRYLVKRTGEKVFLECVQDMDHENMFWYRQDPGLGLRLIYFSYDVKMKEKGDIPEGYSVSREKKERFSLILESASTNQTSMYLCASSLSLGQETQYFGPGTRLLVL.